The 30 T cell receptor beta chains listed next were all sequenced from one sample in a study of T cell changes during pregnancy in multiple sclerosis. Clones were read by immunoSEQ multiplex PCR, and TCRdb kept only the in-frame ones, dropping some. The sample consists of approximately 80,000 clones, 91% of them appearing once. Sequencing used PBMCs, obtained in the first trimester of pregnancy. The source of these receptors is a female donor in good health, serving as a control in a pregnancy study. Some clones in this sample may be carry-over from other donors' samples.

On this clone itself: One end of the junction fails to match germline, which may point to a read error. The CDR3 sequence: CASSSPTSGVNF. CDR3 in DNA: TGTGCCAGTAGTTCCCCTACTAGCGGGGTGAACTTC. This sequence joins TRBV19 and TRBJ2-7; 10 nucleotides agree with TRBD2. Per germline, CDR1 LNHDA and CDR2 SQIVND (reference sequence). The CDR3 sequence is 12 residues long.

This clone was detected once. The chain joins TRBV7-9 to TRBJ2-1; D is possibly TRBD1 (6 bases). Germline lookup yields CDR1 SEHNR and CDR2 FQNEAQ (reference sequence). Trimming removed 5 bases from V and 7 bases from J, with 18 bases in between. This CDR3 has 15 residues. The CDR3: CASSPQTGYNNEQFF. In nucleotides, the CDR3 is TGTGCCAGCAGCCCCCAGACAGGTTATAATAATGAGCAGTTCTTC.

This rearrangement joins TRBV9 to TRBJ2-1; 8 positions match TRBD1. The V segment lost 4 bases and the J segment 3 bases; nucleotides outside the gene matches: 9. CDR1 is SGDLS, CDR2 YYNGEE, per germline. The CDR3 sequence is 16 residues long. The DNA for the CDR3 is TGTGCCAGCAGCCCTACACACAGGGGGGTCTACAATGAGCAGTTCTTC. This codes for CASSPTHRGVYNEQFF.

The V gene is TRBV15, the J gene TRBJ2-3; 12 bases map to TRBD2. The CDR3 covers 16 residues. Losses at the gene ends were 6 bases for V and 2 bases for J; bases not matched to a gene: 6. Germline assignment: CDR1 LNHNV and CDR2 YYDKDF (reference sequence). The CDR3: CATSHGLAGLTDTQYF. The DNA of the CDR3 is TGTGCCACCAGTCACGGACTAGCGGGGCTCACAGATACGCAGTATTTT.

The V call is TRBV29-1, the J call TRBJ1-2; D not resolved. V dropped 6 bases and J dropped 3 bases, with 14 bases sitting between them. Germline CDR1 reads SQVTM; CDR2 reads ANQGSEA. This CDR3 has 13 amino acids. Written as DNA, the CDR3 is TGCAGCGTAACGGGGTTCTATGACTATGGCTACACCTTC. Its translation: CSVTGFYDYGYTF.

The chain links TRBV9 to TRBJ2-3, with 8 bases aligning to TRBD2. Germline V gene sequence: CDR1 SGDLS, CDR2 YYNGEE. The trim removed 4 bases at V and 1 base at J, leaving 8 bases unmatched. The CDR3 totals 16 residues. CDR3 protein: CASSSRAGAGTDTQYF. The CDR3 DNA is TGTGCCAGCAGCTCGAGAGCGGGAGCTGGCACAGATACGCAGTATTTT.

The rearrangement uses TRBV28 and TRBJ1-3, with D perhaps TRBD1 (5 bases). V shed 6 bases and J shed 6 bases, with 12 bases lying between them. The CDR3 spans 13 residues. CDR1 is MDHEN and CDR2 is SYDVKM in the germline V gene. CDR3 coding DNA: TGTGCCAGCAGCCAACAGGAACCAAACACCATATATTTT. Translating it yields CASSQQEPNTIYF.

This clone showed up just once. The chain has TRBV7-9 and TRBJ2-7, with 10 bases that match TRBD1. The junction had 5 bases not matched to a gene; V was cut back by 5 bases and J by 4 bases. CDR1 is SEHNR and CDR2 is FQNEAQ in the germline V gene (reference sequence). CDR3 length: 14 residues. The DNA for the CDR3 is TGTGCCAGCAGCCCCCGGGACAGGGGTTACGAGCAGTACTTC. Amino acids: CASSPRDRGYEQYF.

The chain recombines TRBV7-9 with TRBJ2-7, with D perhaps matching TRBD2 (5 bases). V lost 5 bases and J 4 bases, leaving 15 bases between the germline ends. This CDR3 has 14 residues. Germline CDR1 is SEHNR and CDR2 is FQNEAQ (reference sequence). The CDR3 reads CASSPFQTGYEQYF. CDR3 bases: TGTGCCAGCAGCCCATTCCAGACGGGATACGAGCAGTACTTC.

The chain is built from TRBV5-1 and TRBJ2-1, with TRBD1 as a possible D gene (6 bases). Germline V CDR1 and CDR2: SGHRS, YFSETQ. The V end lost 0 bases, the J end lost 9 bases, and 10 bases lay between the germline ends. The CDR3 spans 13 residues. The CDR3 region is CASSLDRVSEQFF. DNA for the CDR3: TGCGCCAGCAGCTTGGACAGGGTCAGTGAGCAGTTCTTC.

This rearrangement joins TRBV7-8 to TRBJ1-2, with D possibly TRBD1 on 6 matching bases. The CDR3 contains 18 residues. Trimming cost V 4 bases and J 8 bases, with 29 bases left between them. Germline CDR1 is SGHVS and CDR2 is FQNEAQ. The CDR3 DNA is TGTGCCAGCAGCTCGAGATTCAGGGGACAACGAAAGGGGATGGGCTACACCTTC. Residues: CASSSRFRGQRKGMGYTF. The full variable domain, in which reference TRBV7-8 and TRBJ1-2 provide the parts outside the CDR3, is GAGVSQSPRYKVAKRGQDVALRCDPISGHVSLFWYQQALGQGPEFLTYFQNEAQLDKSGLPSDRFFAERPEGSVSTLKIQRTQQEDSAVYLCASSSRFRGQRKGMGYTFGSGTRLTVV.

The chain has TRBV5-1 and TRBJ2-5, with 10 bases matching TRBD2. Losses at the gene ends were 4 bases for V and 3 bases for J; bases not matched to a gene: 3. The CDR3 runs to 14 residues. The germline CDR1 and CDR2 sequences are SGHRS and YFSETQ. In nucleotides, the CDR3 is TGCGCCAGCAGCCCCACTAGCGGGAAAGAGACCCAGTACTTC. Translated, it gives CASSPTSGKETQYF.

The V gene is TRBV7-8, the J gene TRBJ2-4; perhaps TRBD1 as D (5 bases). Trimming cost V 1 base and J 0 bases, with 16 bases left between them. The CDR3 is 18 residues long. Germline V gene data show CDR1 as SGHVS and CDR2 as FQNEAQ. The CDR3, as DNA: TGTGCCAGCAGCTTAGATTCCACAGGTCTACTAGCCAAAAACATTCAGTACTTC. As protein: CASSLDSTGLLAKNIQYF.

V gene TRBV6-4 combines with J gene TRBJ2-7; TRBD1 matches 10 bases. V shed 9 bases, J shed 6 bases, and the junction held 17 bases outside the gene matches. The CDR3 totals 16 residues. The V gene's germline CDR1 is MRHNA and CDR2 SNTAGT. The CDR3 sequence: CARDHPTTGGLFEQYF. The CDR3 nucleotides read TGTGCCAGGGACCACCCCACGACAGGGGGCTTGTTCGAGCAGTACTTC.

This chain connects TRBV19 to TRBJ2-7; the match to TRBD1 covers 9 bases. The CDR3 is made up of 12 amino acids. V lost 6 bases, J lost 6 bases, and 3 bases stayed unmatched. Germline V gene lookup returns CDR1 LNHDA and CDR2 SQIVND (reference sequence). As DNA, the CDR3 is TGTGCCAGTAGGGACAGGGGAGGCGAGCAGTACTTC. It specifies CASRDRGGEQYF.

This rearrangement joins TRBV11-1 to TRBJ2-5; no clear D gene. Between the trimmed V and J ends, which lost 5 bases and 5 bases, there was a span of 12 bases. Germline CDR1 and CDR2: SGHAT and FQDESV (reference sequence). The CDR3 runs 13 residues. For the CDR3, the DNA is TGTGCCAGCAGCCCTCCCCTAGAGGAGACCCAGTACTTC. Its translation is CASSPPLEETQYF.

The chain is built from TRBV28 and TRBJ2-4, with D perhaps matching TRBD2 (6 bases). V lost 7 bases to trimming and J lost 0 bases, with 16 bases between them. The CDR3 contains 16 residues. Germline V CDR1 and CDR2: MDHEN, SYDVKM. The CDR3 is CASTPGGTQAKNIQYF. The DNA for the CDR3 is TGTGCCAGCACCCCCGGGGGAACCCAAGCCAAAAACATTCAGTACTTC.

This rearrangement joins TRBV4-2 to TRBJ2-1, with TRBD2 matching 8 bases. Germline assignment: CDR1 LGHNA and CDR2 YNFKEQ. V lost 0 bases to trimming and J lost 3 bases; unmatched junction nucleotides: 1. The CDR3 covers 15 residues. This chain's CDR3 is CASSQDRGGYNEQFF. The CDR3, as DNA: TGTGCCAGCAGCCAAGATCGGGGGGGCTACAATGAGCAGTTCTTC.

This sequence joins TRBV7-2 and TRBJ1-2; 8 bases fit TRBD1. CDR3 length equals 14 residues. The V and J ends lost 5 bases and 6 bases, in that order; junction bases with no gene match: 8. Germline assignment: CDR1 SGHTA and CDR2 FQGNSA. The DNA for the CDR3 is TGTGCCAGCAGCCGCGGACAGGGCGGGGATGGCTACACCTTC. Its translation: CASSRGQGGDGYTF.

This chain joins TRBV6-5 and TRBJ2-2; D might be TRBD2 (6 bases). The CDR3 spans 13 residues. Trimming removed 7 bases at V and 3 bases at J, with 9 bases between. Germline loops: CDR1 MNHEY, CDR2 SVGAGI. The CDR3 DNA sequence: TGTGCCAGCACCACTAGCTACACCGGGGAGCTGTTTTTT. This encodes CASTTSYTGELFF.

This clone is a singleton in its sample. The chain joins TRBV4-1 to TRBJ1-5, with D uncertain. V was clipped by 4 bases and J by 3 bases, with 13 bases between them. Germline-derived CDR1 and CDR2 are MGHRA and YSYEKL. The CDR3 totals 15 residues. Written as DNA, the CDR3 is TGCGCCAGCAGCCCCCTCGAAGGAGCCAATCAGCCCCAGCATTTT. Translation: CASSPLEGANQPQHF.

The rearrangement joins TRBV15 to TRBJ2-5; 8 bases are shared with TRBD1. This CDR3 has 16 residues. Germline trimming cut 1 base from V and 5 bases from J; bases unmatched to any gene: 9. The germline CDR1 and CDR2 sequences are LNHNV and YYDKDF (reference sequence). CDR3 in DNA: TGTGCCACCAGCAGAGGGACAGGGAGTAGGTCGGAGACCCAGTACTTC. Its translation is CATSRGTGSRSETQYF.

The chain recombines TRBV27 with TRBJ1-6; 9 positions agree with TRBD1. Trimming cost V 9 bases and J 10 bases; bases outside gene matches: 4. The germline gives CDR1 MNHEY, CDR2 SMNVEV (reference sequence). CDR3 length equals 12 residues. The CDR3 DNA reads as TGTGCCAGTTGGGGACAGGGCTCACCCCTCCACTTT. This encodes CASWGQGSPLHF.

This chain connects TRBV7-2 to TRBJ1-1; TRBD1 matches at 10 bases. The CDR3 extends over 16 amino acids. The J segment lost 4 bases and the V segment lost 0 bases, leaving 5 bases of the junction unmatched. Germline lookup yields CDR1 SGHTA and CDR2 FQGNSA. The CDR3 DNA follows: TGTGCCAGCAGCTTAGCGGGGACAGGGGTCCTCACTGAAGCTTTCTTT. This codes for CASSLAGTGVLTEAFF.

The rearrangement links TRBV9 to TRBJ2-5; 13 bases align to TRBD2. This CDR3 is built from 16 residues. The V and J ends lost 5 bases and 5 bases, in that order; junction bases with no gene match: 9. The germline CDR1 and CDR2 sequences are SGDLS and YYNGEE. The CDR3 is CASSTSGRAGMETQYF. The CDR3 DNA follows: TGTGCCAGCAGTACTAGCGGGAGGGCCGGGATGGAGACCCAGTACTTC. The full variable domain, with the rest looked up from reference TRBV9 and TRBJ2-5, is DSGVTQTPKHLITATGQRVTLRCSPRSGDLSVYWYQQSLDQGLQFLIQYYNGEERAKGNILERFSAQQFPDLHSELNLSSLELGDSALYFCASSTSGRAGMETQYFGPGTRLLVL.

This clone appeared once. V usage is TRBV15 and J usage is TRBJ1-2; 9 nucleotides line up with TRBD1. The CDR3 sequence is 15 residues long. With V trimmed by 2 bases and J by 3 bases, 4 bases remained unmatched. Germline V gene lookup returns CDR1 LNHNV and CDR2 YYDKDF (reference sequence). DNA of the CDR3: TGTGCCACCAGCAGATACAGGGGGCAGGACTATGGCTACACCTTC. It encodes CATSRYRGQDYGYTF.

J is TRBJ2-7 and V is TRBV7-9; D is possibly TRBD1 (7 bases). V gave up 3 bases and J gave up 3 bases, with 12 bases separating them. Germline V CDR1 and CDR2: SEHNR, FQNEAQ (reference sequence). The CDR3 covers 14 residues. CDR3 bases: TGTGCCAGCAGCTTGGAGGGGGCAGGCTACGAGCAGTACTTC. Translating it yields CASSLEGAGYEQYF.

V is TRBV6-5 and J is TRBJ1-1, with D tentatively TRBD1 (6 bases). V was pared by 4 bases and J by 5 bases, with 11 bases between. This CDR3 comprises 13 residues. Germline values: CDR1 MNHEY, CDR2 SVGAGI. The chain's CDR3 is CASSSTGRTEAFF. The CDR3 coding sequence is TGTGCCAGCAGTTCGACAGGAAGGACTGAAGCTTTCTTT.

The chain carries TRBV6-5 and TRBJ1-6; possibly TRBD1 for D (6 bases). The CDR3 contains 13 residues. With 5 bases removed from V and 8 bases from J, the gap between germline ends came to 10 bases. Per the germline V gene, CDR1 is MNHEY and CDR2 is SVGAGI. The CDR3 protein is CASSDRLDSPLHF. DNA for the CDR3: TGTGCCAGCAGTGACAGGCTGGATTCACCCCTCCACTTT.

J is TRBJ1-6 and V is TRBV4-1; 8 nucleotides match TRBD1. Germline V gives CDR1 MGHRA, CDR2 YSYEKL. Trimming at V came to 4 bases and at J to 10 bases, leaving 6 bases not matched to a gene. CDR3 length equals 14 residues. The CDR3 loop is CASSPPRGLSPLHF. CDR3 in DNA: TGCGCCAGCAGCCCCCCCAGGGGGCTGTCACCCCTCCACTTT.